Shown below are 7 T cell receptor beta chains from a single sample sequenced in a study of blood T cell repertoires in COVID-19. TCRdb's copy holds only in-frame clones and misses some; the assay was immunoSEQ multiplex PCR. Seen here are 130,000 to 150,000 clones, around 81% observed once, and the top ten hold over 10%. The sample was peripheral blood. The receptors were sampled from a man aged 55 to 69 with active or convalescent COVID-19.

The CDR3 region has the DNA TGCGCCAGCAGTCACACGTTACACGGACCGGGACAGGGGTCCCAAGAGACCCAGTACTTC. This translates into CASSHTLHGPGQGSQETQYF. The rearrangement joins TRBV23-1 to TRBJ2-5, with 10 bases identical to TRBD1. TRBV23-1 is an open reading frame whose function is uncertain. CDR3 length equals 20 residues. The J segment lost 1 base and the V segment lost 3 bases, leaving 17 bases of the junction unmatched.

J is TRBJ1-4 and V is TRBV6-5; 10 nucleotides line up with TRBD1. Per germline, CDR1 MNHEY and CDR2 SVGAGI. V gave up 6 bases and J gave up 7 bases; unmatched junction bases: 2. This CDR3 is built from 13 residues. The CDR3 sequence: CASRGQGGEKLFF. In DNA, the CDR3 is TGTGCCAGCAGAGGACAGGGGGGTGAAAAACTGTTTTTT.

This clone was counted once. The V call is TRBV6-5, the J call TRBJ1-3; 7 bases are a match to TRBD1. Germline CDR1 and CDR2: MNHEY and SVGAGI. This CDR3 has 14 amino acids. V lost 6 bases, J lost 1 base, and 3 bases stayed unmatched. CDR3 amino acids: CASRRTGSGNTIYF. The CDR3 bases are TGTGCCAGCAGGCGGACAGGATCTGGAAACACCATATATTTT.

The rearrangement joins TRBV18 to TRBJ2-1; no clear D. V was trimmed by 6 bases and J by 6 bases, leaving 12 bases between them. This CDR3 region has 13 residues. CDR1 is KGHSH, CDR2 LQKENI, per germline. The CDR3 region is CASSLGSGNEQFF. In DNA form, the CDR3 reads TGTGCCAGCTCCCTCGGTTCAGGCAATGAGCAGTTCTTC.

The V and J genes are TRBV10-3 and TRBJ1-3; 10 positions agree with TRBD1. Germline values: CDR1 ENHRY, CDR2 SYGVKD. The CDR3 contains 18 residues. V lost 6 bases and J lost 8; bases outside the gene matches: 19. Here the CDR3 DNA reads TGTGCCATCAGGTCCAGCCCGGGACAGGGGATCGCGGGGTACACCATATATTTT. It translates to CAIRSSPGQGIAGYTIYF.

This chain connects TRBV7-9 to TRBJ2-5, with 14 positions matching TRBD2. CDR3 length equals 16 residues. V was pared by 3 bases and J by 7 bases, with 7 bases of the junction left unmatched. CDR1 is SEHNR and CDR2 is FQNEAQ in the germline V gene (reference sequence). The CDR3 is CASSFGTSGRIATQYF. The CDR3 nucleotides read TGTGCCAGCAGCTTCGGGACTAGCGGGAGAATAGCGACCCAGTACTTC. The full variable domain, completed using reference TRBV7-9 and TRBJ2-5, is DTGVSQNPRHKITKRGQNVTFRCDPISEHNRLYWYRQTLGQGPEFLTYFQNEAQLEKSRLLSDRFSAERPKGSFSTLEIQRTEQGDSAMYLCASSFGTSGRIATQYFGPGTRLLVL.

V gene TRBV30 combines with J gene TRBJ2-2, with D maybe TRBD2 (6 bases). The CDR3 is made up of 14 amino acids. With 7 bases removed from V and 0 bases from J, the gap between germline ends came to 12 bases. Germline CDR1 reads GTSNPN; CDR2 reads SVGIG (reference sequence). DNA for the CDR3: TGTGCCTCCGGTGGGACTTCGAACACCGGGGAGCTGTTTTTT. It translates to CASGGTSNTGELFF.